This record looks at one TCR beta chain sequence and its context. Antigen unknown. Coverage ceases 3 residues before the CDR3 finishes, and the germline J gene fills in the end. The data originate from a study of T cells in women clearing cervical HPV infection. Across the study: Control women cleared a single incident HPV16 infection within 12 months. HLA type could not be excluded as a confounder.

The CDR3 totals 14 residues. The germline CDR1 and CDR2 sequences are SNHLY and FYNNEI. TCRdb's table, derived via immunoSEQ multiplex PCR, lists solely in-frame clones and lacks some. The repertoire shows about 28,000 clones; the top ten hold roughly 15%. Study-level results: It is unknown whether associations predate infection; no effector/memory or HPV-specific sorting.

The chain recombines TRBV2 with TRBJ1-4; 7 bases are a match to TRBD1. Sequencing was carried out using blood buffy coat. This receptor was identified in a woman between 18 and 70 years old with a cervical HPV16 infection that either progressed to CIN3+ or cleared (not recorded which). CDR3 residues: CASTSARGRSPLFF. The part of the CDR3 DNA that was read is TGTGCCAGCACCTCAGCAAGGGGGCGTTCACCA. Filled out from reference TRBV2 and TRBJ1-4, the complete variable domain reads EPEVTQTPSHQVTQMGQEVILRCVPISNHLYFYWYRQILGQKVEFLVSFYNNEISEKSEIFDDQFSVERPDGSNFTLKIRSTKLEDSAMYFCASTSARGRSPLFFGSGTQLSVL.